Listed below are T cell receptor beta chains from one sample, sequenced in a study of human T cells and chemical hapten exposure. TCRdb independently ran MiXCR on the RACE reads; one entry per CDR3 protein. Here the sample spans some 84,000 distinct CDR3 sequences, over 9.5% being singletons. The material sequenced was whole blood, taken in connection with sensitization to the hapten diphenylcyclopropenone (DPC). The receptors stem from a woman between 50 and 59 years old with alopecia areata. Some clones in this sample may be carry-over from other donors' samples. Both conserved end residues are part of each CDR3. Fields, in order: V gene, CDR3 length, J gene, clone size, D gene, CDR3 DNA, CDR3 protein. A D gene is named only where the DNA matches it firmly. The size of a clone is reported for some rows only, either as once, few or many, or as a class for expanded clones.

v_call: TRBV5-1; cdr3_length: 15; j_call: TRBJ2-3; clone_size: NA; d_call: TRBD2; cdr3_nt: TGCGCCAGCAGCTTCCAGGGACTAAACACAGATACGCAGTATTTT; cdr3_aa: CASSFQGLNTDTQYF
v_call: TRBV20-1; cdr3_length: 15; j_call: TRBJ2-5; clone_size: many; d_call: NA; cdr3_nt: TGCAGTGCTAGAGGCGATACAGGGTCCGGAGAGACCCAGTACTTC; cdr3_aa: CSARGDTGSGETQYF
v_call: TRBV28; cdr3_length: 13; j_call: TRBJ2-5; clone_size: NA; d_call: NA; cdr3_nt: TGTGCCAGCAGTCCTCTGGGCGAGGGGACCCAGTACTTC; cdr3_aa: CASSPLGEGTQYF
v_call: TRBV5-1; cdr3_length: 13; j_call: TRBJ1-1; clone_size: few; d_call: NA; cdr3_nt: TGCGCCAGCGCGACCGGGAGAAACACTGAAGCTTTCTTT; cdr3_aa: CASATGRNTEAFF
v_call: TRBV27; cdr3_length: 15; j_call: TRBJ1-5; clone_size: many; d_call: TRBD1; cdr3_nt: TGTGCCAGCAGTTTAATGGGACAGGGAGTGCAGCCCCAGCATTTT; cdr3_aa: CASSLMGQGVQPQHF
v_call: TRBV28; cdr3_length: 12; j_call: TRBJ1-5; clone_size: NA; d_call: NA; cdr3_nt: TGTGCCAGCAGTTCCTTCCTACAGCCCCAGCATTTT; cdr3_aa: CASSSFLQPQHF
v_call: TRBV7-2; cdr3_length: 17; j_call: TRBJ2-6; clone_size: NA; d_call: TRBD1; cdr3_nt: TGTGCCAGCAGCTCTACGACAGGGTCACCCGGGGCCAACGTCCTGACTTTC; cdr3_aa: CASSSTTGSPGANVLTF
v_call: TRBV15; cdr3_length: 17; j_call: TRBJ2-3; clone_size: few; d_call: NA; cdr3_nt: TGTGCCACCAGTCCGACCGTCCTAGCAGTGAACACAGATACGCAGTATTTT; cdr3_aa: CATSPTVLAVNTDTQYF
v_call: TRBV28; cdr3_length: 16; j_call: TRBJ1-4; clone_size: many; d_call: NA; cdr3_nt: TGTGCCAGCAGTCCCCCCCCGGATCTAGGGGGTGAAAAACTGTTTTTT; cdr3_aa: CASSPPPDLGGEKLFF
v_call: TRBV11-2; cdr3_length: 15; j_call: TRBJ2-7; clone_size: NA; d_call: TRBD1; cdr3_nt: TGTGCCAGCAGCTTAGTAACAGGGGCAGGGTACGAGCAGTACTTC; cdr3_aa: CASSLVTGAGYEQYF
v_call: TRBV7-9; cdr3_length: 16; j_call: TRBJ1-6; clone_size: few; d_call: NA; cdr3_nt: TGTGCCAGCAGCCAAATGGGGGCTCCAAGCAATTCACCCCTCCACTTT; cdr3_aa: CASSQMGAPSNSPLHF
v_call: TRBV12-3/TRBV12-4; cdr3_length: 15; j_call: TRBJ1-2; clone_size: few; d_call: TRBD1; cdr3_nt: TGTGCCAGCAGCGGAACCCAGGGACAGGCTGAAGGCTACACCTTC; cdr3_aa: CASSGTQGQAEGYTF
v_call: TRBV27; cdr3_length: 13; j_call: TRBJ1-5; clone_size: few; d_call: NA; cdr3_nt: TGTGCCAGCAGTTTTGGCAGGGTTCAGCCCCAGCATTTT; cdr3_aa: CASSFGRVQPQHF
v_call: TRBV9; cdr3_length: 18; j_call: TRBJ1-6; clone_size: many; d_call: NA; cdr3_nt: TGTGCCAGCAGCCCTGGTAGCTTCGCGGGACTCGCCAATTCACCCCTCCACTTT; cdr3_aa: CASSPGSFAGLANSPLHF